This T cell receptor beta chain originates from a study of T cell responses to AZD1222 COVID-19 vaccine. Only in-frame clones appear in the TCRdb table, and some are missing; sequencing was by immunoSEQ multiplex PCR. The sample lists under 130,000 clones, around 94% occurring once. The material sequenced was peripheral blood, taken on day 0 of AZD1222 vaccination. The sequence was obtained from an adult in good health.

CDR3 DNA: TGTGCCAGCAGCCAAGACGGAGTGAACACTGAAGCTTTCTTT. It encodes CASSQDGVNTEAFF. This chain links TRBV3-1 (or the pseudogene TRBV3-2) with TRBJ1-1, with D hard to call. The CDR3 totals 14 residues. Germline-derived CDR1 and CDR2 are LGHDT and YNNKEL (reference sequence). V was pared by 0 bases and J by 0 bases, with 5 bases between.